This T cell receptor (beta chain) is from a study of shared clonotypes between healthy human individuals. General study results and limits: Clonotype sharing among the donors was expected to vary with sequencing depth.

The CDR3 consists of 15 residues. The germline V and J ends were trimmed by 3 bases and 3 bases, with 15 bases remaining between them. Germline V gene sequence: CDR1 KGHSH, CDR2 LQKENI. A note on this clone: Its antigen is still unknown.

The table came from immunoSEQ multiplex PCR; TCRdb's copy has only in-frame clones and leaves some out. The sample has some 2.3 million clones, more than 85% seen once. The sequenced sample was naive CD4+ T cells from PBMCs. Subset described: CD45RA+ positively selected. This chain links TRBV18 with TRBJ2-7, with D perhaps TRBD1 or TRBD2 (5 bases each). The sequence came from a young man in good health. Some clones in this sample may be carry-over from other donors' samples. CDR3 sequence (DNA): TGTGCCAGCTCACCCGGGACGGTTGGACTCTACGAGCAGTACTTC. Translation: CASSPGTVGLYEQYF.